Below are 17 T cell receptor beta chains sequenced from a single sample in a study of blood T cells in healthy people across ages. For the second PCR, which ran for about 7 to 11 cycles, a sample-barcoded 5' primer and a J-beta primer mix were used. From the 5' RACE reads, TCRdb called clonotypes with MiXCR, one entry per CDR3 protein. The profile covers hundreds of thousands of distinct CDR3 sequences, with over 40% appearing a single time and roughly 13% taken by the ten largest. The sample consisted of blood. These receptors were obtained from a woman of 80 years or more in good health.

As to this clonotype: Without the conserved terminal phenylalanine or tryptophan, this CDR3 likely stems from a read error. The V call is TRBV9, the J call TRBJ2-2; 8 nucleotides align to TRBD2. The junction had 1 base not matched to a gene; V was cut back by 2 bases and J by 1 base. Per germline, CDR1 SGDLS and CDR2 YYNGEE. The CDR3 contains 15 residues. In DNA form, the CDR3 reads TGTGCCAGCAGCGTGACTAGCGAGAACACCGGGGAGCTGTTTGTT. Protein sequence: CASSVTSENTGELFV.

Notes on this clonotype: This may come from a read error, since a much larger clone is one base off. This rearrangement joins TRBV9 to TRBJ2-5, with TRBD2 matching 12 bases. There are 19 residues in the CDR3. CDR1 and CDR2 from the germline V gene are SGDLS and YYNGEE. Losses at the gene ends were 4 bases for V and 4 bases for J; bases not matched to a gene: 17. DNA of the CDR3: TGTGCCAGCAGCCTAAGGACTAGCGGGGACGGGCTTGTGCGAGAGACCCAGTACTTC. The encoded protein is CASSLRTSGDGLVRETQYF.

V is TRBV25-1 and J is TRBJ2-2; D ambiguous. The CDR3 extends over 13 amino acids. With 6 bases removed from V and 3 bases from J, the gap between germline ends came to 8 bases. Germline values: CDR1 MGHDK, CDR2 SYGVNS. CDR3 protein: CASSRMDTGELFF. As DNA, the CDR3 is TGTGCCAGCAGCAGGATGGACACCGGGGAGCTGTTTTTT.

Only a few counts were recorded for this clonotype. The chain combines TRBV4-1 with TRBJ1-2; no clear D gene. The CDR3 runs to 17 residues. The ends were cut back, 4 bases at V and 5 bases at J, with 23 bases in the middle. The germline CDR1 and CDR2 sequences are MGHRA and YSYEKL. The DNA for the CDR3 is TGCGCCAGCAGCCCAGGAGAAGGACCTCGAAGCACTTATGGCTACACCTTC. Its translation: CASSPGEGPRSTYGYTF.

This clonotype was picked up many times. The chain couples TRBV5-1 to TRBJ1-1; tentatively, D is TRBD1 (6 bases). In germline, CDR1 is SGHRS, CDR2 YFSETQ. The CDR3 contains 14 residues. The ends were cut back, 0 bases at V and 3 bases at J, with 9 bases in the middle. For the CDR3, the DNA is TGCGCCAGCAGCTTGGTTGGGGGCGACACTGAAGCTTTCTTT. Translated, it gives CASSLVGGDTEAFF.

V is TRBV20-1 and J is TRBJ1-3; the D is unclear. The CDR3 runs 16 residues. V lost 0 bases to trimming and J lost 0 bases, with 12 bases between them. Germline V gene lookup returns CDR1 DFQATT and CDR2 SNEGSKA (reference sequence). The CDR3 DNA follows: TGCAGTGCTAGAGACCGGACCGGGAACTCTGGAAACACCATATATTTT. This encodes CSARDRTGNSGNTIYF.

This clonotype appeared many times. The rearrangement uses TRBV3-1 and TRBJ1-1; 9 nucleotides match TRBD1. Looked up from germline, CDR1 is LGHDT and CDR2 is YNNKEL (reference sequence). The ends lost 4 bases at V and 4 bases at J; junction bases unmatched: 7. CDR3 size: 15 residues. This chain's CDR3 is CASSRSGTGTTEAFF. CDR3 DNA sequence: TGTGCCAGCAGCCGTTCCGGGACAGGGACCACTGAAGCTTTCTTT.

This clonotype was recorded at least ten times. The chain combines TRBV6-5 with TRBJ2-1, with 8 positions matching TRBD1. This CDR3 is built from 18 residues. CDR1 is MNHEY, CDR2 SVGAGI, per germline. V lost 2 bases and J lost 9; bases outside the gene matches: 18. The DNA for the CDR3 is TGTGCCAGCAGTTACGTTGGGTCGACAGGGGCAATTGCATGTGAGCAGTTCTTC. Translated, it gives CASSYVGSTGAIACEQFF.

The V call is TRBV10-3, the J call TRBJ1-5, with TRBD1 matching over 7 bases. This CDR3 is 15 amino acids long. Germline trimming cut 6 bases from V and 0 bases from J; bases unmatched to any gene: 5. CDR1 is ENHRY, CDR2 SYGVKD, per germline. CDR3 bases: TGTGCCATCAGCGAGGGACAGAATAGCAATCAGCCCCAGCATTTT. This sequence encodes CAISEGQNSNQPQHF.

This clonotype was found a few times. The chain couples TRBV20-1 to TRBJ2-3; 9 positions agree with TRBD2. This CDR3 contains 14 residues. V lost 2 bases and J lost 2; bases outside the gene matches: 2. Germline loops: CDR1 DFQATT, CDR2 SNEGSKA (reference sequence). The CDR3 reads CSARLAGNTDTQYF. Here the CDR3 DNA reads TGCAGTGCTAGACTAGCGGGAAACACAGATACGCAGTATTTT.

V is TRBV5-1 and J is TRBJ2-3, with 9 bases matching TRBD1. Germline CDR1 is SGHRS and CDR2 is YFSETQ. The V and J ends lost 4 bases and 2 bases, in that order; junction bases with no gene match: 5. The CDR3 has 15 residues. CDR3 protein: CASSVGTGHTDTQYF. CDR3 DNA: TGCGCCAGCAGCGTCGGGACAGGGCACACAGATACGCAGTATTTT.

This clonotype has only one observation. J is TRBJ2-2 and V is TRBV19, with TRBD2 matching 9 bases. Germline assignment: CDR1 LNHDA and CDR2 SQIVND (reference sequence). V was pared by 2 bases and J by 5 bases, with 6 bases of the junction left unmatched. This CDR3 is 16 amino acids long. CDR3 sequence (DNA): TGTGCCAGTAGTATACGAGCGGGAGGTGGAACCGGGGAGCTGTTTTTT. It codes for CASSIRAGGGTGELFF.

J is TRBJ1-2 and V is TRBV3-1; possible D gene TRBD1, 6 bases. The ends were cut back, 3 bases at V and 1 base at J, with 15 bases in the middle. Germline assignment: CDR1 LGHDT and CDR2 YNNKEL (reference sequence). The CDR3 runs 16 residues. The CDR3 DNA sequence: TGTGCCAGCAGCCATCGTTTGCGCAGGGGTAACTATGGCTACACCTTC. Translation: CASSHRLRRGNYGYTF.

The CDR3 region is CASSQEFGKLAGEDKEETQYF. CDR3 DNA sequence: TGCGCCAGCAGCCAAGAATTCGGAAAACTAGCGGGGGAGGATAAGGAAGAGACCCAGTACTTC. The chain is built from TRBV4-3 and TRBJ2-5; 11 nucleotides align to TRBD2. After removal of 0 bases from V and 3 bases from J, the junction contained 18 bases not matched to a gene. Per germline, CDR1 LGHNA and CDR2 YSLEER. The CDR3 has 21 residues.

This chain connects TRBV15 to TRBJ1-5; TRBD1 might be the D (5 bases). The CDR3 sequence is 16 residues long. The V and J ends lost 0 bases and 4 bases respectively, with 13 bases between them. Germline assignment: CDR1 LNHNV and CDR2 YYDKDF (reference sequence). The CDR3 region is CATSRDPGTENQPQHF. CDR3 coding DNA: TGTGCCACCAGCAGAGACCCCGGGACCGAAAATCAGCCCCAGCATTTT.

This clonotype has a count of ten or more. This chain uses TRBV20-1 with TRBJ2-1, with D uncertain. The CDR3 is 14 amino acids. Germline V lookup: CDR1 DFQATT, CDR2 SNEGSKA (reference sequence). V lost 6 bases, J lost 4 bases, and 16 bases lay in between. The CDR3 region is CSAPRGHSYNEQFF. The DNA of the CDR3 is TGCAGTGCCCCGAGAGGTCACTCATACAATGAGCAGTTCTTC.

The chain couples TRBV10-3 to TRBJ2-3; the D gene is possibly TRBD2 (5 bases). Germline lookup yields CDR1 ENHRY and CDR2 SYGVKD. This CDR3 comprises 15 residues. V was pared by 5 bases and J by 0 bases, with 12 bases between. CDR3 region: CAISSSGTSTDTQYF. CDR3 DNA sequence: TGTGCCATCAGTTCCAGCGGAACTAGCACAGATACGCAGTATTTT.